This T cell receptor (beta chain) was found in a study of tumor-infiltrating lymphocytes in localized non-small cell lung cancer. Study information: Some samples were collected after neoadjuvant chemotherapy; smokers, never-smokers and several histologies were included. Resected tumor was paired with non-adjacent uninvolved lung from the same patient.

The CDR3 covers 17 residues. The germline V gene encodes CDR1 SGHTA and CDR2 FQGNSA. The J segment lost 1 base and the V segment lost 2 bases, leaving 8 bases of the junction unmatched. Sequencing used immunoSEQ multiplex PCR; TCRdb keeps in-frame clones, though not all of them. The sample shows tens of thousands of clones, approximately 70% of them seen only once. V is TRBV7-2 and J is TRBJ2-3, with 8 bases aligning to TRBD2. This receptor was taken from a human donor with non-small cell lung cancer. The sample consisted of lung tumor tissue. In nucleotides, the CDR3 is TGTGCCAGCAGCTTAAGTTTTGGGACTAGAGGCACAGATACGCAGTATTTT. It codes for CASSLSFGTRGTDTQYF.